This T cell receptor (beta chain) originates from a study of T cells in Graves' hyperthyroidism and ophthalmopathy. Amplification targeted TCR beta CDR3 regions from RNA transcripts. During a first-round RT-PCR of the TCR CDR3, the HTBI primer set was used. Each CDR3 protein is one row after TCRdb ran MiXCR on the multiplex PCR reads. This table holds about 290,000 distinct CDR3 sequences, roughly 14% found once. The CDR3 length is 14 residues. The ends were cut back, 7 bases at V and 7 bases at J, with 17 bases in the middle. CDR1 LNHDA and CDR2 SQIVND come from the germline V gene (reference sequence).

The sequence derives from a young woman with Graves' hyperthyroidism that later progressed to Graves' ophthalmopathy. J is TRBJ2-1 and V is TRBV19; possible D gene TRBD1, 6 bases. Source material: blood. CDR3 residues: CASKGWLRGNEQFF. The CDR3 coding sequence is TGTGCCAGTAAGGGGTGGTTAAGGGGGAATGAGCAGTTCTTC.